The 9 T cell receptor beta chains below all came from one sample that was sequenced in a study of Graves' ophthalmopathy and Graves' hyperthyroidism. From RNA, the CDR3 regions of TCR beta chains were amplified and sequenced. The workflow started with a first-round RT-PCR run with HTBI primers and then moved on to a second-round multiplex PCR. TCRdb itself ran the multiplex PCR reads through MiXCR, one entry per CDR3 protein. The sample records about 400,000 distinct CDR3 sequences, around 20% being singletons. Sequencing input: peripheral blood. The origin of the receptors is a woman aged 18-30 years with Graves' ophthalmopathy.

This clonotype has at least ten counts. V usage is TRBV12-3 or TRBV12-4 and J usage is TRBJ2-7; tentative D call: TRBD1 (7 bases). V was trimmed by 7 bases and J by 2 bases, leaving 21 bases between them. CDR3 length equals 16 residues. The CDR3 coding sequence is TGTGCCAGCACCCGAAACAGGGGAGGAGCAGCCTACGAGCAGTACTTC. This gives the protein CASTRNRGGAAYEQYF.

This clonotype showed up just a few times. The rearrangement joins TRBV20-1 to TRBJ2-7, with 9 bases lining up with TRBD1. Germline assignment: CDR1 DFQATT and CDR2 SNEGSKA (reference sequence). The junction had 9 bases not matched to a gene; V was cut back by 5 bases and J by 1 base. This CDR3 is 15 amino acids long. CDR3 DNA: TGCAGTGCTGTAACCCGGACAGGGGTATCCTACGAGCAGTACTTC. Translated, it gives CSAVTRTGVSYEQYF.

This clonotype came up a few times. The CDR3 sequence: CATSDLWPGELFF. The CDR3 DNA is TGTGCCACCAGTGATTTGTGGCCCGGGGAGCTGTTTTTT. The chain employs TRBV24-1 and TRBJ2-2; D remains unclear. The CDR3 totals 13 residues. Per germline, CDR1 KGHDR and CDR2 SFDVKD. V gave up 0 bases and J gave up 6 bases, with 4 bases separating them.

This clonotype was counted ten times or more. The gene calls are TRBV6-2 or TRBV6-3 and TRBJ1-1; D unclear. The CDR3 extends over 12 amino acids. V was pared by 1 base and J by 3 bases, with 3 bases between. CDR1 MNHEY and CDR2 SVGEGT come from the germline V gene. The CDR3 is CASSYWDTEAFF. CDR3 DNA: TGTGCCAGCAGTTACTGGGACACTGAAGCTTTCTTT.

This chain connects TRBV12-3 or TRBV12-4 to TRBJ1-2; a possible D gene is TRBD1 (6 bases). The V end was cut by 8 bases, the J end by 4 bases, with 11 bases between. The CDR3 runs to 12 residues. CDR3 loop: CASGYRAYGYTF. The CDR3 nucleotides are TGTGCCAGCGGATACAGGGCCTATGGCTACACCTTC.

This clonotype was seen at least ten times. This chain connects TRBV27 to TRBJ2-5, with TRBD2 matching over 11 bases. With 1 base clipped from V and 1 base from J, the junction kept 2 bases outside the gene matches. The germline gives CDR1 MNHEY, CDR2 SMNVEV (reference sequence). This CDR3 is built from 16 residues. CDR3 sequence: CASSLLGTSGQETQYF. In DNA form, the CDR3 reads TGTGCCAGCAGTTTATTAGGGACTAGCGGCCAAGAGACCCAGTACTTC.

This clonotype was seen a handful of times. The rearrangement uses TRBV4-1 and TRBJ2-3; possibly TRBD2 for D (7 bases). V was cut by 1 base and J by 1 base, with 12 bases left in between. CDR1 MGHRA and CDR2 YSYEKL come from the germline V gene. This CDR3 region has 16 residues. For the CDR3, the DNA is TGCGCCAGCAGCCAAGGGGGGGGGCCGGGCACAGATACGCAGTATTTT. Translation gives CASSQGGGPGTDTQYF.

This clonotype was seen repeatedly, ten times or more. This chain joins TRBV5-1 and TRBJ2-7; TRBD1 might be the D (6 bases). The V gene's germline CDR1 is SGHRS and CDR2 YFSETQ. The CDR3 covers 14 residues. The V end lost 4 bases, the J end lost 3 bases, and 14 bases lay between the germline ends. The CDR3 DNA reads TGCGCCAGCAGCCCTAAGACAGGCGGCTACGAGCAGTACTTC. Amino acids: CASSPKTGGYEQYF.

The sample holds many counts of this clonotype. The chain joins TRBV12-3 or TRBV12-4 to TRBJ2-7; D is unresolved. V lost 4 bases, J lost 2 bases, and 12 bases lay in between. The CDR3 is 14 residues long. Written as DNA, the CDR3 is TGTGCCAGCAGTTCAAACACAGAAGCCTACGAGCAGTACTTC. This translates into CASSSNTEAYEQYF.